The T cell receptor (beta chain) described here comes from a study of cytomegalovirus exposure and HLA in healthy donors. Study information: Earlier, 95 million to 120 million unique TCR beta sequences were recovered from roughly 180 million T cells by an analysis. Study outcomes and limitations: It was confirmed in vitro that three of the CMV-associated chains were specific for CMV antigens. A few V segments could not be told apart, such as TRBV6-2 and TRBV6-3, and were left out.

The primer mix had 60 Vbeta and 13 Jbeta primers. The assay was immunoSEQ multiplex PCR, and TCRdb's table has in-frame clones only and misses some. There are about 99,000 clones in the sample; over 60% occur only once, and roughly 5.9% lies in the top ten. As regards this clone: Its antigen is currently unknown.

V shed 5 bases and J shed 2 bases, with 10 bases lying between them. The germline CDR1 and CDR2 sequences are MNHEY and SVGAGI. The CDR3 is 15 residues long. V gene TRBV6-5 combines with J gene TRBJ2-6, with D possibly matching TRBD1 (6 bases). The sequence came from a man aged 60-69 years in good health and CMV-seropositive. Sample: PBMCs. The CDR3 bases are TGTGCCAGCAGTCTAGGGACACCTGGGGCCAACGTCCTGACTTTC. It codes for CASSLGTPGANVLTF.